This T cell receptor (beta chain) was profiled in a study of T cell responses to AZD1222 COVID-19 vaccine. V was trimmed by 4 bases and J by 11 bases, leaving 35 bases between them. Germline V gene data show CDR1 as LGHDT and CDR2 as YNNKEL (reference sequence). This CDR3 is 20 amino acids long. Measured with immunoSEQ multiplex PCR; TCRdb has only the in-frame clones, and not every one. The profile shows approximately 100,000 clones, about 88% of them singletons. This TCR was recovered from an adult in good health. The source was peripheral blood, collected on day 0 of AZD1222 vaccination. The V gene is TRBV3-1 (or the pseudogene TRBV3-2), the J gene TRBJ1-4, with D perhaps TRBD1 (6 bases). In DNA, the CDR3 is TGTGCCAGCAGCCCCGGTGCTTGGGGGGCGCGGGTCCAGGGACGGGTGAAACTGTTTTTT. This translates into CASSPGAWGARVQGRVKLFF.